This T cell receptor beta chain was observed in a study of siplizumab effects on memory and regulatory T cells. Regarding the study as a whole: Many proliferating CD4+ or CD8+ clones remained unclassified. Roughly 75-96% of them could not be assigned either a naive or a memory phenotype. The authors mapped only a minor fraction of alloreactive clones to unstimulated subsets.

Unstimulated naive, memory, effector memory and TEMRA subsets from a few donor pairs underwent sequencing. Sequencing was performed with immunoSEQ multiplex PCR; in TCRdb, only in-frame clones are kept and a portion is missing. The data hold more than 60,000 clones, with just over 95% observed a single time. The CDR3 contains 14 residues. The V gene's germline CDR1 is ENHRY and CDR2 SYGVKD. A word on this clone: Its target is unknown.

The clonotype comes from a human donor in good health. Sequencing input: naive CD8+ T cells sorted from blood. V is TRBV10-3 and J is TRBJ1-1, with a possible D match to TRBD1 (5 bases). The CDR3 here is CALGEEGMNTEAFF. The CDR3 DNA reads TGTGCTTTGGGGGAAGAGGGCATGAACACTGAAGCTTTCTTT.